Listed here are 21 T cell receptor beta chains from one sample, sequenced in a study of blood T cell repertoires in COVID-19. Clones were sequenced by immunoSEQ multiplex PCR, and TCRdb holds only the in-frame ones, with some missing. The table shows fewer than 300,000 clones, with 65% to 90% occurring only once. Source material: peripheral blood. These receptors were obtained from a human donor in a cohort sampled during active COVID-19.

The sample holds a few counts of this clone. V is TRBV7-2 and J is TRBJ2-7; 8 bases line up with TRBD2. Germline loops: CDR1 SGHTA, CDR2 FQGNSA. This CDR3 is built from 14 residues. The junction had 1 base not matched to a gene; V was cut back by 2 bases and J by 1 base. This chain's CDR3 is CASSLSSGSYEQYF. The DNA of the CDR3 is TGTGCCAGCAGCTTATCTAGCGGGTCCTACGAGCAGTACTTC.

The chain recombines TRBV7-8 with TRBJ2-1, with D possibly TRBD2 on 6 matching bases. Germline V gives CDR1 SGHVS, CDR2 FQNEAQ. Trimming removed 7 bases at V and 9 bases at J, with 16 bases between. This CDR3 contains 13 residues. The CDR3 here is CASTPYGGGEQFF. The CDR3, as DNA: TGTGCCAGCACCCCTTATGGGGGAGGTGAGCAGTTCTTC.

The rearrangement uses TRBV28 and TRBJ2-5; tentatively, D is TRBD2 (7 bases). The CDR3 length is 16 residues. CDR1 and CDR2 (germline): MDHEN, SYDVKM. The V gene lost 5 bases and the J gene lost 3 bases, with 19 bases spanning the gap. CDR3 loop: CASSGGGLAKEETQYF. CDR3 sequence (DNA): TGTGCCAGCAGTGGGGGGGGCCTAGCGAAAGAAGAGACCCAGTACTTC.

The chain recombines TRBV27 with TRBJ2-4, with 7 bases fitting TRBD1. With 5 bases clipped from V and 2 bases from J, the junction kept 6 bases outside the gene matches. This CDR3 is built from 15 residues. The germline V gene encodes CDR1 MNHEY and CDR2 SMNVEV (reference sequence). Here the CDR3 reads CASSQQTGTKNIQYF. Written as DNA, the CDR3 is TGTGCCAGCAGTCAACAGACAGGGACCAAAAACATTCAGTACTTC.

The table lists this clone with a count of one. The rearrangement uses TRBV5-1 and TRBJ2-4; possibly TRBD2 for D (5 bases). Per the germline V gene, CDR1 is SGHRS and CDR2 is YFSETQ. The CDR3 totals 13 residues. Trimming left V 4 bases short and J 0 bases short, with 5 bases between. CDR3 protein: CASSEGAKNIQYF. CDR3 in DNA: TGCGCCAGCAGCGAGGGAGCCAAAAACATTCAGTACTTC. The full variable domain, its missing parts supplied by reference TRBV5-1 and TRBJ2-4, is KAGVTQTPRYLIKTRGQQVTLSCSPISGHRSVSWYQQTPGQGLQFLFEYFSETQRNKGNFPGRFSGRQFSNSRSEMNVSTLELGDSALYLCASSEGAKNIQYFGAGTRLSVL.

CDR3 in amino acids: CASSLRVHEQFF. The CDR3 DNA follows: TGTGCCAGCAGTCTCAGGGTTCATGAGCAGTTCTTC. The chain is built from TRBV12-3 or TRBV12-4 and TRBJ2-1; the D gene is possibly TRBD1 (5 bases). The CDR3 extends over 12 amino acids. The germline V and J ends were trimmed by 5 bases and 8 bases, with 10 bases remaining between them.

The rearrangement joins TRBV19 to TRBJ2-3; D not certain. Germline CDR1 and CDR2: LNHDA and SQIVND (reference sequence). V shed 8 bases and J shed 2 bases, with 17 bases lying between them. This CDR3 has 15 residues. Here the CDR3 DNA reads TGTGCCAGTGGCAGGATTGATGGCCTCACAGATACGCAGTATTTT. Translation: CASGRIDGLTDTQYF.

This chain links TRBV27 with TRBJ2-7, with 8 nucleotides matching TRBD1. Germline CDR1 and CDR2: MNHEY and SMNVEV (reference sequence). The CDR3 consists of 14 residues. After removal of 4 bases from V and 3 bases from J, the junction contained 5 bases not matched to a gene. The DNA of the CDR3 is TGTGCCAGCAGTTCACACGACAGGGGCTACGAGCAGTACTTC. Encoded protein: CASSSHDRGYEQYF.

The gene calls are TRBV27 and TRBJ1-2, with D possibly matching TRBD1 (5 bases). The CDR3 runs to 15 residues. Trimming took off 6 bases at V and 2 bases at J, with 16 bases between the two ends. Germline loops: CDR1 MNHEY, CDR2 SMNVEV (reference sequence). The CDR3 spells CASSPQYDRNYGYTF. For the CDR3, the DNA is TGTGCCAGCAGCCCTCAATACGACAGAAACTATGGCTACACCTTC.

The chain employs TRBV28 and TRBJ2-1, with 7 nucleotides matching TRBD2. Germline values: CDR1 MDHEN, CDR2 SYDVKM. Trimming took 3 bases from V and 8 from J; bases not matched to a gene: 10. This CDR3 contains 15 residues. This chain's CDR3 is CASSFPAGVVYEQFF. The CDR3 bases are TGTGCCAGCAGTTTTCCTGCGGGAGTGGTTTATGAGCAGTTCTTC. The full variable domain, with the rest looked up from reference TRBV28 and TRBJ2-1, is DVKVTQSSRYLVKRTGEKVFLECVQDMDHENMFWYRQDPGLGLRLIYFSYDVKMKEKGDIPEGYSVSREKKERFSLILESASTNQTSMYLCASSFPAGVVYEQFFGPGTRLTVL.

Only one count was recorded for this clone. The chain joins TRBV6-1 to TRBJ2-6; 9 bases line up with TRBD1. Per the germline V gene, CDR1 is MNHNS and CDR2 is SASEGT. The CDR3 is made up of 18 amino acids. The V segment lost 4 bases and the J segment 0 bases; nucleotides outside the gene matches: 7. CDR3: CASSARTGDSSGANVLTF. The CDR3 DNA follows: TGTGCCAGCAGTGCCCGGACAGGGGATTCCTCTGGGGCCAACGTCCTGACTTTC.

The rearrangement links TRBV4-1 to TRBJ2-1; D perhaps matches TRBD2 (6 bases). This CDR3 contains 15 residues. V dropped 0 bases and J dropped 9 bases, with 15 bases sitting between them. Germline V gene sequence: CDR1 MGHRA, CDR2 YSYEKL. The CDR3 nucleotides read TGCGCCAGCAGCCAAGAGATGCTAGCGTCAAGTGAGCAGTTCTTC. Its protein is CASSQEMLASSEQFF.

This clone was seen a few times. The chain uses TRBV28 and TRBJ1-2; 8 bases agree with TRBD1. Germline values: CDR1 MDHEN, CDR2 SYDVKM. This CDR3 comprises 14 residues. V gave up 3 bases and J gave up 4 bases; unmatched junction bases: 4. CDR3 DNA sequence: TGTGCCAGCAGTTTCAGGGGGCCTAGCTATGGCTACACCTTC. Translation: CASSFRGPSYGYTF.

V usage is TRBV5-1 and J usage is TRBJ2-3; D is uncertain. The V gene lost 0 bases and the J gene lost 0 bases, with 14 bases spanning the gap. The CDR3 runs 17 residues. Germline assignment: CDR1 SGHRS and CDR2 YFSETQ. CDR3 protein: CASSLAAAAGSTDTQYF. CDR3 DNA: TGCGCCAGCAGCTTGGCCGCGGCGGCCGGGAGCACAGATACGCAGTATTTT.

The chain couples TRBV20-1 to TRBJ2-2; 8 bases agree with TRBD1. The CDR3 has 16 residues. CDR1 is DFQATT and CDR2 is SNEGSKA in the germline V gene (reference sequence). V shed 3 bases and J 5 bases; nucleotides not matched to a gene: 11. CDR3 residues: CSASRQGMSRTGELFF. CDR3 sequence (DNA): TGCAGTGCTAGTCGACAGGGGATGTCGAGGACCGGGGAGCTGTTTTTT.

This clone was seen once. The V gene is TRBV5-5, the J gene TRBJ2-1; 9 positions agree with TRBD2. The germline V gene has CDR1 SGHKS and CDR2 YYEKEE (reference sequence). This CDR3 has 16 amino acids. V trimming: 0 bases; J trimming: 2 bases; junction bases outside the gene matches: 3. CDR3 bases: TGTGCCAGCAGCTTGGGGACTAGCGTCACCTACAATGAGCAGTTCTTC. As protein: CASSLGTSVTYNEQFF.

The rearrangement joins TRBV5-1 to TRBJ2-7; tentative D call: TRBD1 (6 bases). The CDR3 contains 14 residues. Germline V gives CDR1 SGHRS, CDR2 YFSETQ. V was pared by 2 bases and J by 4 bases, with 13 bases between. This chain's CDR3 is CASSFRDTQYEQYF. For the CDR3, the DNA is TGCGCCAGCAGCTTCCGGGACACGCAATACGAGCAGTACTTC.

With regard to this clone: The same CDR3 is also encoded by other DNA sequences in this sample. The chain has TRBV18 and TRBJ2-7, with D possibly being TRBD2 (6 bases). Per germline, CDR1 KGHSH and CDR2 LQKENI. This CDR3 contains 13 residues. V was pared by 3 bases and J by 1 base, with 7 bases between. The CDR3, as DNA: TGTGCCAGCTCACCCGCGGGATCCTACGAGCAGTACTTC. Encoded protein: CASSPAGSYEQYF.

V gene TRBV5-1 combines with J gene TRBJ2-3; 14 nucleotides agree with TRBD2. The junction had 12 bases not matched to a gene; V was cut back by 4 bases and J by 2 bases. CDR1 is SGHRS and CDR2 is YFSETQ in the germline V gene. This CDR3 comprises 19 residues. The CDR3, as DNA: TGCGCCAGCAGCCGTCGACTAGCGGGAGGGGGGGGCGACACAGATACGCAGTATTTT. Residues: CASSRRLAGGGGDTDTQYF.

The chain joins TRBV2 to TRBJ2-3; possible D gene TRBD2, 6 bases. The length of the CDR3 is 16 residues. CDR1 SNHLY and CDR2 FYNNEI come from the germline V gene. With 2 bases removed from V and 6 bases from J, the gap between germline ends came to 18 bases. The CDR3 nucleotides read TGTGCCAGCAGTGAATTTCGGAGAGGGAGGACGGATACGCAGTATTTT. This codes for CASSEFRRGRTDTQYF. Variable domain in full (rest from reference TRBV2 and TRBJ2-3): EPEVTQTPSHQVTQMGQEVILRCVPISNHLYFYWYRQILGQKVEFLVSFYNNEISEKSEIFDDQFSVERPDGSNFTLKIRSTKLEDSAMYFCASSEFRRGRTDTQYFGPGTRLTVL.

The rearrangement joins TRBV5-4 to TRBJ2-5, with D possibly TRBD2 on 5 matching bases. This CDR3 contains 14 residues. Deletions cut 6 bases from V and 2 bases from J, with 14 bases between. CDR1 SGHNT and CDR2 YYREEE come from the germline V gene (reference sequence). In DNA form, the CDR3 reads TGTGCCAGCAAGTCTCCTGACTATCAAGAGACCCAGTACTTC. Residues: CASKSPDYQETQYF.